This TCR beta chain was identified in a study of Ad26.COV2.S vaccination and SARS-CoV-2 variants. Across the study: Trial arm assignment for the donor was COV1001 Ad26.COV2.S. Dosing was one shot or two shots 56 days apart. Findings and limits, study-wide: Substantial post-vaccination breadth of spike-specific CD8+ and CD4+ T cell responses was reported. Placebo recipients and vaccine recipients were similar in non-spike TCR breadth.

Data came from immunoSEQ multiplex PCR; TCRdb stores just in-frame clones and leaves some out. The sample includes around 450,000 clones, around nine tenths seen only once; the top ten take 3.6%. The treatment denotes: roughly 20 received Ad26.COV2.S at low or high dose, single or two shots; 5 received placebo; per-sample allocation not given. Sampling happened 63 days after the first vaccine or placebo injection. As concerns this clone: What it binds is not known.

The junction had 8 bases not matched to a gene; V was cut back by 1 base and J by 8 bases. In germline, CDR1 is SGHTA, CDR2 FQGTGA. The CDR3 has 15 amino acids. The sequencing used peripheral blood, collected in a trial of Ad26.COV2.S vaccine versus placebo. The rearrangement links TRBV7-3 to TRBJ1-2; 9 bases line up with TRBD1. The TCR was taken from a person aged 18-60 years who received the Ad26.COV2.S COVID-19 vaccine or a placebo. The CDR3: CASSLIPGQGFGYTF. CDR3 in DNA: TGTGCCAGCAGCTTAATTCCGGGACAGGGTTTCGGCTACACCTTC.